Listed below are T cell receptor beta chains from one sample, sequenced in a study of control samples from healthy donors and cancer patients. Profiled with immunoSEQ multiplex PCR; TCRdb holds only in-frame clones, not every one. The data hold around 150,000 clones, with around 94% observed a single time. Specimen: PBMCs. These receptors all stem from a man in his 60s with colorectal cancer. Each CDR3 is given with its conserved first and last residue. A D gene is named only where the DNA matches it firmly. Size values are once, few and many counts, or a class for expanded clones, and some rows have none.

d_gene	j_gene	abundance	v_gene	CDR3aa	CDR3nt
.	TRBJ1-1	.	TRBV9	CASSVALGLVTEAFF	TGTGCCAGCAGCGTAGCTCTAGGGTTAGTCACTGAAGCTTTCTTT
.	TRBJ2-1	.	TRBV19	CASSPPGHNDEQFF	TGTGCCAGTAGTCCCCCCGGACATAACGATGAGCAGTTCTTC
.	TRBJ2-7	.	TRBV29-1	CSVETGYEQYF	TGCAGCGTTGAAACCGGGTACGAGCAGTACTTC
TRBD1	TRBJ1-2	.	TRBV19	CASSMGTGASYGYTF	TGTGCCAGTAGTATGGGGACAGGTGCAAGCTATGGCTACACCTTC
.	TRBJ2-7	.	TRBV5-1	CASSLREAGSYEQYF	TGCGCCAGCAGCTTGAGAGAAGCTGGCTCCTACGAGCAGTACTTC
.	TRBJ1-1	.	TRBV7-2	CASSIQRVGDTEAFF	TGTGCCAGCAGCATACAACGGGTCGGCGACACTGAAGCTTTCTTT
TRBD1	TRBJ1-4	once	TRBV15	CATSREGTGAKKLFF	TGTGCCACCAGCAGAGAGGGGACAGGGGCGAAAAAACTGTTTTTT
.	TRBJ2-3	.	TRBV9	CASTFGEITDTQYF	TGTGCCAGCACGTTTGGGGAGATCACAGATACGCAGTATTTT
TRBD1	TRBJ2-6	.	TRBV9	CASSARQGRSGANVLTF	TGTGCCAGCAGCGCTCGACAGGGGCGGTCTGGGGCCAACGTCCTGACTTTC
TRBD2	TRBJ2-1	.	TRBV5-1	CASKLQGRVSYNEQFF	TGCGCCAGCAAGCTTCAAGGGAGGGTGTCCTACAATGAGCAGTTCTTC
.	TRBJ1-1	.	TRBV30	CAWSVQGGSNTEAFF	TGTGCCTGGAGTGTACAAGGGGGATCGAACACTGAAGCTTTCTTT
TRBD1	TRBJ2-7	.	TRBV5-1	CASSQTGGWSYEQYF	TGCGCCAGCAGCCAAACAGGGGGGTGGTCCTACGAGCAGTACTTC
TRBD2	TRBJ2-2	.	TRBV27	CASSLSGLAVGELFF	TGTGCCAGCAGTTTATCCGGACTAGCTGTCGGGGAGCTGTTTTTT
TRBD1	TRBJ1-2	.	TRBV5-4	CASSFPTGGYGYTF	TGTGCCAGCAGTTTCCCGACAGGGGGCTATGGCTACACCTTC
TRBD1	TRBJ1-4	once	TRBV7-6	CASSLAEGTGSEKLFF	TGTGCCAGCAGCTTAGCGGAGGGGACAGGATCCGAAAAACTGTTTTTT
.	TRBJ2-2	.	TRBV6-2/TRBV6-3	CASSPTPGGTGELFF	TGTGCCAGCAGCCCCACTCCTGGCGGGACCGGGGAGCTGTTTTTT
.	TRBJ1-1	once	TRBV19	CASKKGSNTEAFF	TGTGCCAGTAAAAAGGGATCGAACACTGAAGCTTTCTTT
.	TRBJ1-6	.	TRBV10-3	CAISAGPSYNSPLHF	TGTGCCATCAGTGCGGGACCGTCCTATAATTCACCCCTCCACTTT
TRBD2	TRBJ2-7	once	TRBV7-9	CASSPGLAGGSYEQYF	TGTGCCAGCAGCCCTGGACTAGCGGGGGGATCCTACGAGCAGTACTTC
TRBD1	TRBJ1-4	many	TRBV6-6	CASRQRDSLNEKLFF	TGTGCCAGCAGGCAAAGGGACAGCTTAAATGAAAAACTGTTTTTT
.	TRBJ1-6	once	TRBV16	CASSQSQDNSPLHF	TGTGCCAGCAGCCAATCGCAGGATAATTCACCCCTCCACTTT
TRBD1	TRBJ1-5	.	TRBV19	CASRYSRGQGLGPQHF	TGTGCCAGTAGATATAGTAGGGGGCAGGGCCTGGGGCCCCAGCATTTT